What follows are 8 T cell receptor beta chains derived from one specimen sequenced in a study of CD8+CD57+ T cells in acquired aplastic anemia. The study profiled TCR beta VDJ and CDR3 using genomic DNA as template. One entry per CDR3 protein, called by TCRdb with MiXCR from the reads. The table records 100,000 to 120,000 distinct CDR3 sequences, around 53% of them present only once. Input material: sorted CD4+, CD8+, or CD8+CD57+ T cells (not recorded which) from PBMCs. These receptors all stem from a human donor in good health, serving as a control.

To note about this clonotype: An end of the junction differs from the germline gene, which may be a read error. The CDR3 DNA reads TGTGCCAGCAGTTTACTGGGGGACATATCCTACGAGCAGTATTTC. It is translated as CASSLLGDISYEQYF. The rearrangement links TRBV12-3 or TRBV12-4 to TRBJ2-7, with D maybe TRBD1 (6 bases). This CDR3 spans 15 amino acids.

The sample holds one count of this clonotype. The rearrangement links TRBV10-1 to TRBJ1-2; D perhaps matches TRBD1 (5 bases). Looked up from germline, CDR1 is WNHNN and CDR2 is SYGVQD (reference sequence). The length of the CDR3 is 13 residues. V was cut by 6 bases and J by 9 bases, with 17 bases left in between. The CDR3 coding sequence is TGCGCCAGCAGAATGGAACAGGCTCGCAGCTACACCTTC. This translates into CASRMEQARSYTF.

The rearrangement joins TRBV7-2 to TRBJ1-6, with a tentative D call TRBD1 (5 bases). CDR1 SGHTA and CDR2 FQGNSA come from the germline V gene. The CDR3 length is 12 residues. V lost 3 bases, J lost 13 bases, and 10 bases lay in between. The CDR3 coding sequence is TGTGCCAGCAGCTTGCAGGGTACCCCCCTCCACTTT. It yields the protein CASSLQGTPLHF.

This clonotype was seen once. The CDR3 DNA reads as TGTGCCACCAGCCGAGCCCTAGGAAACACCATATATTTT. Protein: CATSRALGNTIYF. The J gene is TRBJ1-3, the V gene TRBV15; unclear D gene. This CDR3 is built from 13 residues. From germline, CDR1 is LNHNV and CDR2 YYDKDF (reference sequence). Trimming took off 5 bases at V and 4 bases at J, with 9 bases between the two ends.

The chain combines TRBV29-1 with TRBJ1-2; maybe TRBD1 (5 bases). V gave up 8 bases and J gave up 4 bases, with 11 bases separating them. This CDR3 has 11 residues. Germline CDR1 is SQVTM and CDR2 is ANQGSEA. CDR3 in amino acids: CSIGASYGYTF. The DNA of the CDR3 is TGCAGCATCGGGGCCAGCTATGGCTACACCTTC.

The chain employs TRBV25-1 and TRBJ2-2; TRBD1 matches at 9 bases. With V trimmed by 6 bases and J by 5 bases, 4 bases remained unmatched. Germline assignment: CDR1 MGHDK and CDR2 SYGVNS. The CDR3 covers 14 residues. As DNA, the CDR3 is TGTGCCAGCAGGGACAGGGGATTGACCGGGGAGCTGTTTTTT. This sequence encodes CASRDRGLTGELFF.

This clonotype was counted ten times or more. The CDR3 protein is CASPGDRDTIYF. CDR3 nucleotides: TGTGCCAGCCCCGGGGATCGGGACACCATATATTTT. The chain employs TRBV19 and TRBJ1-3; no firm D call. Deletions cut 9 bases from V and 8 bases from J, with 14 bases between. CDR3 length equals 12 residues. Germline V gene sequence: CDR1 LNHDA, CDR2 SQIVND (reference sequence).

Concerning this clonotype itself: A much larger clone differs by one base, so this may be a read error. V is TRBV19 and J is TRBJ1-1; no reliable D call. Per germline, CDR1 LNHDA and CDR2 SQIVND (reference sequence). V dropped 2 bases and J dropped 6 bases, with 7 bases sitting between them. This CDR3 is 12 amino acids long. The CDR3 nucleotides read TGTGCCAGTAGTATATCCCCCTCTGAAGCTTTCTTT. This encodes CASSISPSEAFF.